Below, 14 T cell receptor beta chains from the same sample are listed, as sequenced in a study of CD8+ T cells in alopecia areata (dated by TCRdb to 2017 to 2018). Cells from pooled mouse cutaneous lymph nodes were stained for CD4, CD8alpha, NKG2D, NKG2ACE and other markers and then sorted on a BD Influx. The library was made by the immunoSEQ multiplex PCR assay. RNA was extracted from all samples and reverse transcribed into cDNA, which served as template for TCR sequencing. TCRdb carries this immuneACCESS record with in-frame sequences only. Its versions omit some clonotypes, under half of them owing to an unresolved V gene in the studies checked, with the rest unexplained. Listed for this sample are 200,000 to 300,000 clones, none observed only a single time. Roughly 1.2% of the sample rests with the top ten. Material: CD4+ T cells sorted from a lymph node. The receptor set was obtained from a C3H/HeJ mouse with alopecia areata. This strain of mice has MHC haplotype H2-k.

About this clone: Gene and germline names: mouse. The CDR3 end is not reached by the read, which stops 4 residues before it; the germline J gene fills it in. The chain combines TRBV29 with TRBJ2-4, with TRBD2 identical over 8 bases. The V gene's germline CDR1 is MSHET and CDR2 SYDVDS. The CDR3 is 13 amino acids. The CDR3 protein is CASSLTGENTLYF. The CDR3 bases that were read are TGTGCTAGCAGTTTGACTGGGGAAAAC.

This clone has at least ten counts. Gene names are mouse gene names. The read halts 3 residues ahead of the CDR3 end, with the missing end drawn from the germline J gene. This chain links TRBV17 with TRBJ1-6; 9 bases align to TRBD1. TRBJ1-6 is flagged as an ORF with uncertain function. The germline gives CDR1 MNHDT, CDR2 YYDKIL. Germline trimming cut 0 bases from V and 5 bases from J; bases unmatched to any gene: 2. This CDR3 spans 16 amino acids. The sequenced CDR3 bases are TGTGCTAGCAGTAGAGATCGGACAGGGGATAATTCGCCC. Translating gives CASSRDRTGDNSP. The full CDR3 is CASSRDRTGDNSPLYF.

The table lists this clone with a few counts. Mouse names are used for the genes. The observed sequence ends 4 residues before the CDR3 terminus, with the missing tail filled in from the germline J gene. Other DNA sequences of this sample code for an identical CDR3. The V and J genes are TRBV5 and TRBJ2-7; 8 bases line up with TRBD2. Germline CDR1 is LGHNA and CDR2 is YNLKQL (reference sequence). J lost 3 bases, V lost 1 base, and 2 bases had no gene match. The CDR3 has 14 residues. CDR3 loop: CASSQVLGGYEQYF. The part of the CDR3 DNA that was read is TGTGCCAGCAGCCAAGTCCTGGGGGGCTAT.

Ten or more counts support this clone. Germline and genes: mouse. The read falls 3 residues short of the CDR3 end, and the missing part is taken from the germline J gene. The chain links TRBV16 to TRBJ1-6; TRBD1 aligns across 11 bases. TRBJ1-6 is treated as an ORF (open reading frame) with a function not yet certain. This CDR3 contains 15 residues. Germline loops: CDR1 SGHSA, CDR2 FRNQAP. Trimming at V came to 3 bases and at J to 6 bases, leaving 1 base not matched to a gene. This CDR3 is CASSLGTGGNSPLYF. CDR3 bases read: TGTGCAAGCAGCTTGGGGACAGGGGGTAATTCGCCC.

In this sample, this clone turned up a few times. Mouse gene names and germline throughout. The read falls 3 residues short of the CDR3 end, and the missing part is taken from the germline J gene. The V gene is TRBV13-2, the J gene TRBJ1-6; tentative D call: TRBD1 (5 bases). TRBJ1-6 counts as an open reading frame of uncertain function. This CDR3 comprises 12 residues. From germline, CDR1 is NNHNN and CDR2 SYGAGS (reference sequence). CDR3 protein: CASVRDWGGLYF. The CDR3 DNA, read in part, is TGTGCCAGCGTCCGGGACTGGGGGGGC.

In the case of this clone: Gene and germline names: mouse. Other nucleotide sequences in the sample specify the same CDR3. The CDR3: CASSQQGSNSPLYF. The covered CDR3 bases are TGTGCCAGCAGCCAACAGGGGAGCAATTCGCCC. The chain recombines TRBV5 with TRBJ1-6, with D maybe TRBD1 (6 bases). The CDR3 end is not reached by the read, which stops 3 residues before it; the germline J gene fills it in. TRBJ1-6 is classed as an ORF, of uncertain function. CDR3 size: 14 residues. Trimming shortened V by 2 bases and J by 7 bases, and 9 bases separated the two germline ends. Per germline, CDR1 LGHNA and CDR2 YNLKQL (reference sequence).

Only a few counts were recorded for this clone. Any gene name here is a mouse gene name. The read terminates 4 residues ahead of where the CDR3 ends, so the germline J gene completes it. The V gene is TRBV29, the J gene TRBJ1-2; 10 bases line up with TRBD1. V shed 2 bases, J shed 2 bases, and the junction held 2 bases outside the gene matches. The CDR3 spans 15 residues. CDR1 and CDR2 (germline): MSHET, SYDVDS. CDR3 bases read: TGTGCTAGCAGTTTAGGGACAGGGGCGAACTCC. Protein: CASSLGTGANS. The complete CDR3 reads CASSLGTGANSDYTF.

This clone appeared a few times. The genes are named according to mouse. The CDR3 goes on 4 residues after the read ends, and that part is filled in from the germline J gene. Additional DNA sequences in this sample encode the identical CDR3. V gene TRBV13-3 combines with J gene TRBJ2-2, with TRBD1 matching 7 bases. Germline V gene data show CDR1 as NNHDY and CDR2 as SYVADS. The CDR3 is 14 residues long. V dropped 5 bases and J dropped 1; count of bases not matched to a gene: 2. The part of the CDR3 DNA that was read is TGTGCCAGCAGGAGGGACAGAAACACCGGG. Residues: CASRRDRNTG. The full CDR3 sequence reads CASRRDRNTGQLYF.

This clone has a handful of counts. Genes here carry mouse names. CDR3 DNA (partial): TGCACCTGCAGTACGGGACAGAACACA. Translating gives CTCSTGQNT. The complete CDR3 sequence is CTCSTGQNTEVFF. The chain couples TRBV1 to TRBJ1-1; a possible D gene is TRBD1 (5 bases). With the read ending 4 residues before the CDR3 end, the germline J gene is used to fill in that end. The ends were cut back, 5 bases at V and 0 bases at J, with 7 bases in the middle. Looked up from germline, CDR1 is NSQYPW and CDR2 is LRSPGD (reference sequence). The CDR3 is 13 residues long.

A note on this clone: Gene labels here are mouse ones. Read coverage stops 4 residues before the CDR3 terminus; the germline J gene supplies the remainder. The genes are TRBV13-3 and TRBJ2-7, with TRBD1 matching over 7 bases. Germline assignment: CDR1 NNHDY and CDR2 SYVADS. CDR3 size: 13 residues. Partial CDR3 DNA: TGTGCCAGCAGTGAGTCGACAGGGTAT. Protein sequence: CASSESTGY. The CDR3 reads in full as CASSESTGYEQYF.

This clone appeared many times. Gene names are the mouse ones. The CDR3 DNA, read in part, is TGTGCTAGCAGTAGGTTTGGGGGGAGTGCAGAA. It encodes CASSRFGGSAE. The complete CDR3 sequence is CASSRFGGSAETLYF. V and J are TRBV17 and TRBJ2-3; 7 nucleotides line up with TRBD2. From the germline J gene comes the end of the CDR3, since the read stops 4 residues before it. Germline V gene data show CDR1 as MNHDT and CDR2 as YYDKIL. Trimming removed 3 bases from V and 0 bases from J; junction bases left unmatched: 3. The CDR3 runs to 15 residues.

Only a few counts were recorded for this clone. Gene and germline names: mouse. The read ends 4 residues shy of where the CDR3 ends; the end is completed using the germline J gene. The chain has TRBV1 and TRBJ2-5; 7 nucleotides agree with TRBD2. The CDR3 has 14 amino acids. Germline V CDR1 and CDR2: NSQYPW, LRSPGD (reference sequence). The trim removed 5 bases at V and 2 bases at J, leaving 4 bases unmatched. Here the CDR3 reads CTCSPLGPQDTQYF. Incomplete CDR3 DNA: TGCACCTGCAGTCCACTGGGGCCCCAAGAC.

On this clone: Gene names are mouse gene names. The read ends 4 residues shy of where the CDR3 ends; the end is completed using the germline J gene. The chain joins TRBV5 to TRBJ2-7, with 9 bases matching TRBD2. The germline V gene encodes CDR1 LGHNA and CDR2 YNLKQL (reference sequence). The length of the CDR3 is 15 residues. CDR3 in amino acids: CASSQVWGGANEQYF. Incomplete CDR3 DNA: TGTGCCAGCAGCCAAGTTTGGGGGGGCGCGAAT.

As regards this clone: The germline and genes are mouse ones. The read terminates 4 residues ahead of where the CDR3 ends, so the germline J gene completes it. The chain recombines TRBV13-1 with TRBJ2-3; 11 nucleotides match TRBD2. Germline V gene sequence: CDR1 NSHNY, CDR2 SYGAGN. The J segment lost 3 bases and the V segment lost 4 bases, leaving 1 base of the junction unmatched. The CDR3 totals 14 residues. Incomplete CDR3 DNA: TGTGCCAGCAGTCGGACTGGGGGGGCAGAA. Its translation: CASSRTGGAE. From start to end, the CDR3 is CASSRTGGAETLYF.